Presented here are 31 T cell receptor beta chains from one specimen sequenced in a study of a mutant IDH1 vaccine in newly diagnosed glioma. Time point in this sample: baseline, week 1 (first vaccination visit). Treatment indicated: pre-vaccination baseline after standard-of-care therapy. The method was immunoSEQ multiplex PCR; TCRdb's version includes in-frame clones alone and lacks a portion of them. The sample records about 36,000 clones, about nine tenths being singletons. Sample: PBMCs, taken from a glioma patient treated with radiotherapy, temozolomide or both. The source of these receptors is a man aged 18 to 35 with glioma.

The CDR3 protein is CASSLFGTSEGYTF. CDR3 bases: TGCGCCAGCAGCTTGTTCGGGACTTCGGAGGGCTACACCTTC. The rearrangement uses TRBV5-1 and TRBJ1-2; perhaps TRBD1 as D (5 bases). The germline V gene encodes CDR1 SGHRS and CDR2 YFSETQ. Trimming shortened V by 1 base and J by 8 bases, and 15 bases separated the two germline ends. This CDR3 is built from 14 residues.

The chain joins TRBV19 to TRBJ1-2; D is uncertain. The CDR3 loop spans 13 amino acids. V was shortened by 8 bases and J by 4 bases, with 14 bases between the two germline ends. The germline gives CDR1 LNHDA, CDR2 SQIVND (reference sequence). CDR3 amino acids: CASRIPGLYGYTF. CDR3 coding DNA: TGTGCCAGTCGGATTCCAGGACTCTATGGCTACACCTTC.

The chain carries TRBV5-1 and TRBJ1-3, with D uncertain. The CDR3 has 15 amino acids. Trimming pared 0 bases from V and 3 bases from J, leaving 10 bases between. CDR1 SGHRS and CDR2 YFSETQ come from the germline V gene. The CDR3 here is CASSLERGGGNTIYF. The CDR3 DNA is TGCGCCAGCAGCTTGGAACGGGGTGGTGGAAACACCATATATTTT.

The chain is built from TRBV13 and TRBJ2-5, with 7 bases aligning to TRBD1. The J segment lost 5 bases and the V segment lost 5 bases, leaving 5 bases of the junction unmatched. The CDR3 has 13 amino acids. Germline CDR1 and CDR2: PRHDT and FYEKMQ (reference sequence). The CDR3 DNA is TGTGCCAGCAGCCAAGGGGGCGCGGAGACCCAGTACTTC. This encodes CASSQGGAETQYF.

V usage is TRBV2 and J usage is TRBJ1-1; D ambiguous. This CDR3 is 17 amino acids long. V was shortened by 6 bases and J by 0 bases, with 20 bases between the two germline ends. Germline V CDR1 and CDR2: SNHLY, FYNNEI. This CDR3 is CASSYPLNGLMNTEAFF. The CDR3 nucleotides are TGTGCCAGCAGCTACCCTTTAAATGGGCTTATGAACACTGAAGCTTTCTTT. Together with reference TRBV2 and TRBJ1-1, the CDR3 gives the full variable domain: EPEVTQTPSHQVTQMGQEVILRCVPISNHLYFYWYRQILGQKVEFLVSFYNNEISEKSEIFDDQFSVERPDGSNFTLKIRSTKLEDSAMYFCASSYPLNGLMNTEAFFGQGTRLTVV.

The V gene is TRBV19, the J gene TRBJ2-1; TRBD2 is a possible D gene (5 bases). V was shortened by 6 bases and J by 3 bases, with 9 bases between the two germline ends. The CDR3 consists of 13 residues. Per germline, CDR1 LNHDA and CDR2 SQIVND (reference sequence). The chain's CDR3 is CASSGMNYNEQFF. The CDR3 DNA sequence: TGTGCCAGTAGCGGGATGAACTACAATGAGCAGTTCTTC. The whole variable domain, filled in from reference TRBV19 and TRBJ2-1, reads DGGITQSPKYLFRKEGQNVTLSCEQNLNHDAMYWYRQDPGQGLRLIYYSQIVNDFQKGDIAEGYSVSREKKESFPLTVTSAQKNPTAFYLCASSGMNYNEQFFGPGTRLTVL.

The gene calls are TRBV18 and TRBJ1-1, with 7 nucleotides matching TRBD1. With V trimmed by 6 bases and J by 1 base, 5 bases remained unmatched. Germline V gene sequence: CDR1 KGHSH, CDR2 LQKENI. The CDR3 totals 14 residues. CDR3 sequence (DNA): TGTGCCAGCTCGCAGGGACAGCAGAACACTGAAGCTTTCTTT. It codes for CASSQGQQNTEAFF. Full variable domain (missing parts from reference TRBV18 and TRBJ1-1): NAGVMQNPRHLVRRRGQEARLRCSPMKGHSHVYWYRQLPEEGLKFMVYLQKENIIDESGMPKERFSAEFPKEGPSILRIQQVVRGDSAAYFCASSQGQQNTEAFFGQGTRLTVV.

This chain uses TRBV19 with TRBJ1-1; no reliable D call. Between the trimmed V and J ends, which lost 1 base and 1 base, there was a span of 4 bases. CDR1 is LNHDA, CDR2 SQIVND, per germline (reference sequence). This CDR3 region has 13 residues. Written as DNA, the CDR3 is TGTGCCAGTAGTATAGGGCAGAACACTGAAGCTTTCTTT. It encodes CASSIGQNTEAFF.

The V gene is TRBV5-4, the J gene TRBJ2-7; 11 bases map to TRBD2. The CDR3 sequence is 14 residues long. V lost 4 bases and J lost 6; bases outside the gene matches: 6. CDR1 and CDR2 from the germline V gene are SGHNT and YYREEE (reference sequence). For the CDR3, the DNA is TGTGCCAGCAGCCCAGGGACTAGCGGCGGCGAGCAGTACTTC. Translated, it gives CASSPGTSGGEQYF.

This chain connects TRBV2 to TRBJ2-3; either TRBD1 or TRBD2 may fit D (5 bases each). Trimming cost V 7 bases and J 3 bases, with 17 bases left between them. Germline V gene sequence: CDR1 SNHLY, CDR2 FYNNEI. This CDR3 is 15 amino acids long. CDR3 amino acids: CASNPGEGRTDTQYF. In DNA, the CDR3 is TGTGCCAGCAACCCTGGCGAGGGACGGACAGATACGCAGTATTTT. The full variable domain, with the rest looked up from reference TRBV2 and TRBJ2-3, is EPEVTQTPSHQVTQMGQEVILRCVPISNHLYFYWYRQILGQKVEFLVSFYNNEISEKSEIFDDQFSVERPDGSNFTLKIRSTKLEDSAMYFCASNPGEGRTDTQYFGPGTRLTVL.

The chain combines TRBV27 with TRBJ1-5, with D perhaps TRBD1 (5 bases). V was trimmed by 3 bases and J by 0 bases, leaving 9 bases between them. The CDR3 totals 15 residues. CDR1 MNHEY and CDR2 SMNVEV come from the germline V gene (reference sequence). CDR3 region: CASSFGGPSNQPQHF. The CDR3 DNA follows: TGTGCCAGCAGTTTCGGGGGACCTAGCAATCAGCCCCAGCATTTT.

This chain connects TRBV30 to TRBJ2-1, with TRBD1 identical over 7 bases. Germline V gene sequence: CDR1 GTSNPN, CDR2 SVGIG (reference sequence). CDR3 size: 15 residues. V was pared by 8 bases and J by 4 bases, with 14 bases of the junction left unmatched. DNA for the CDR3: TGTGCCCATAGAGGGGGCGGCATCCTTTACAATGAGCAGTTCTTC. Translating it yields CAHRGGGILYNEQFF.

The chain carries TRBV19 and TRBJ1-5, with a weak D call TRBD1 (6 bases). V lost 6 bases and J lost 1, with 13 bases in between. In germline, CDR1 is LNHDA, CDR2 SQIVND (reference sequence). The CDR3 sequence is 15 residues long. The CDR3 coding sequence is TGTGCCAGTAGATACGGACAGATGAGCAATCAGCCCCAGCATTTT. Its protein is CASRYGQMSNQPQHF.

J is TRBJ2-7 and V is TRBV23-1; D could derive from TRBD1 or TRBD2 (5 bases each). TRBV23-1 is an ORF, and what it does is uncertain. This CDR3 is 14 amino acids long. Trimming pared 0 bases from V and 4 bases from J, leaving 10 bases between. Here the CDR3 reads CASSQSRGEYEQYF. CDR3 nucleotides: TGCGCCAGCAGTCAATCCCGGGGCGAATACGAGCAGTACTTC.

The chain is built from TRBV2 and TRBJ1-6; D uncertain. The V gene's germline CDR1 is SNHLY and CDR2 FYNNEI. The V end was cut by 3 bases, the J end by 10 bases, with 7 bases between. The CDR3 is made up of 12 amino acids. The CDR3 here is CASSEVGSPLHF. DNA of the CDR3: TGTGCCAGCAGTGAGGTCGGGTCACCCCTCCACTTT.

The chain links TRBV9 to TRBJ2-1; D might be TRBD2 (5 bases). The CDR3 is made up of 12 amino acids. Germline V gene data show CDR1 as SGDLS and CDR2 as YYNGEE. V lost 1 base, J lost 8 bases, and 7 bases lay in between. Here the CDR3 reads CASSVLADEQFF. CDR3 nucleotides: TGTGCCAGCAGCGTACTAGCCGATGAGCAGTTCTTC. The full variable domain, its missing parts supplied by reference TRBV9 and TRBJ2-1, is DSGVTQTPKHLITATGQRVTLRCSPRSGDLSVYWYQQSLDQGLQFLIQYYNGEERAKGNILERFSAQQFPDLHSELNLSSLELGDSALYFCASSVLADEQFFGPGTRLTVL.

The rearrangement links TRBV2 to TRBJ2-1; D ambiguous. The V end lost 6 bases, the J end lost 1 base, and 22 bases lay between the germline ends. The CDR3 covers 18 residues. Germline CDR1 is SNHLY and CDR2 is FYNNEI. This CDR3 is CASSVDEDNRKSYNEQFF. In DNA, the CDR3 is TGTGCCAGCAGCGTCGATGAGGATAACCGAAAGTCCTACAATGAGCAGTTCTTC. Full variable domain (outside the CDR3, taken from reference TRBV2 and TRBJ2-1): EPEVTQTPSHQVTQMGQEVILRCVPISNHLYFYWYRQILGQKVEFLVSFYNNEISEKSEIFDDQFSVERPDGSNFTLKIRSTKLEDSAMYFCASSVDEDNRKSYNEQFFGPGTRLTVL.

The chain has TRBV14 and TRBJ1-2, with 9 positions matching TRBD1. The CDR3 length is 16 residues. The J segment lost 7 bases and the V segment lost 3 bases, leaving 12 bases of the junction unmatched. Looked up from germline, CDR1 is SGHDN and CDR2 is FVKESK. CDR3 sequence (DNA): TGTGCCAGCAGCCAGTATACCGGGACAGGGTTTGCTGGCTACACCTTC. Encoded protein: CASSQYTGTGFAGYTF.

The rearrangement uses TRBV2 and TRBJ2-1, with D hard to call. There are 14 residues in the CDR3. Trimming pared 4 bases from V and 1 base from J, leaving 8 bases between. CDR1 SNHLY and CDR2 FYNNEI come from the germline V gene. CDR3 sequence reads: CASSASRSYNEQFF. The CDR3 DNA reads TGTGCCAGCAGTGCGTCGCGATCCTACAATGAGCAGTTCTTC.

The chain has TRBV2 and TRBJ1-2, with TRBD1 matching over 7 bases. With V trimmed by 4 bases and J by 8 bases, 7 bases remained unmatched. Germline CDR1 and CDR2: SNHLY and FYNNEI. The CDR3 runs 13 residues. The CDR3 protein is CASSADRVSGYTF. The CDR3 nucleotides read TGTGCCAGCAGTGCTGACAGGGTCTCCGGCTACACCTTC.

J is TRBJ2-7 and V is TRBV14; no firm D call. Trimming took 0 bases from V and 5 from J, leaving 8 bases between them. This CDR3 is 13 amino acids long. In germline, CDR1 is SGHDN, CDR2 FVKESK. CDR3 DNA sequence: TGTGCCAGCAGCCAAGATCAACTCCACGAGCAGTACTTC. It encodes CASSQDQLHEQYF. The full variable domain, rest sourced from reference TRBV14 and TRBJ2-7, is EAGVTQFPSHSVIEKGQTVTLRCDPISGHDNLYWYRRVMGKEIKFLLHFVKESKQDESGMPNNRFLAERTGGTYSTLKVQPAELEDSGVYFCASSQDQLHEQYFGPGTRLTVT.

This chain joins TRBV28 and TRBJ1-1; the D is unclear. Germline V CDR1 and CDR2: MDHEN, SYDVKM. V was cut by 9 bases and J by 1 base, with 3 bases left in between. The CDR3 extends over 10 amino acids. The CDR3 DNA reads TGTGCCAGTCAGAACACTGAAGCTTTCTTT. As protein: CASQNTEAFF.

The J gene is TRBJ1-1, the V gene TRBV5-8; no firm D call. This CDR3 is 16 amino acids long. Looked up from germline, CDR1 is SGHTS and CDR2 is YDEGEE. V dropped 0 bases and J dropped 0 bases, with 12 bases sitting between them. CDR3 region: CASSLALRNMNTEAFF. In DNA form, the CDR3 reads TGTGCCAGCAGCTTGGCCCTACGGAACATGAACACTGAAGCTTTCTTT.

The rearrangement uses TRBV28 and TRBJ1-2; D possibly corresponds to TRBD1 (6 bases). Germline V gives CDR1 MDHEN, CDR2 SYDVKM. CDR3 length: 14 amino acids. The ends were cut back, 4 bases at V and 7 bases at J, with 16 bases in the middle. The CDR3 DNA sequence: TGTGCCAGCAGTTCCGGGGCAGGGGCAATTGGCTACACCTTC. The encoded protein is CASSSGAGAIGYTF.

This clone has a single count. The V call is TRBV29-1, the J call TRBJ2-1; TRBD2 might be the D (6 bases). The germline V gene has CDR1 SQVTM and CDR2 ANQGSEA. The germline V and J ends were trimmed by 7 bases and 2 bases, with 15 bases remaining between them. This CDR3 has 14 amino acids. CDR3: CSAHRRGTYNEQFF. The CDR3 DNA follows: TGCAGCGCTCATCGGAGGGGCACCTACAATGAGCAGTTCTTC.

The chain carries TRBV7-2 and TRBJ1-4; tentative D call: TRBD1 (6 bases). The V and J ends lost 8 bases and 7 bases respectively, with 17 bases between them. In germline, CDR1 is SGHTA, CDR2 FQGNSA. The CDR3 runs 14 residues. CDR3 nucleotide sequence: TGTGCCAGCGCTAGCTGGGGGGCGGGTGAAAAACTGTTTTTT. This translates into CASASWGAGEKLFF.

The chain has TRBV28 and TRBJ1-1; 7 bases map to TRBD1. This CDR3 region has 15 residues. Germline V lookup: CDR1 MDHEN, CDR2 SYDVKM. The J segment lost 0 bases and the V segment lost 7 bases, leaving 8 bases of the junction unmatched. CDR3 sequence reads: CASNSPRGVNTEAFF. The CDR3 DNA reads as TGTGCCAGCAATAGCCCCAGGGGGGTGAACACTGAAGCTTTCTTT.

The rearrangement uses TRBV27 and TRBJ2-5; 10 bases map to TRBD2. CDR1 is MNHEY and CDR2 is SMNVEV in the germline V gene (reference sequence). This CDR3 region has 16 residues. J gave up 0 bases and V 7 bases, and 8 bases lay outside the gene matches. The CDR3 loop reads CASKPSGSPYQETQYF. CDR3 sequence (DNA): TGTGCCAGCAAGCCTAGCGGGAGCCCGTACCAAGAGACCCAGTACTTC.

J is TRBJ1-1 and V is TRBV13; TRBD1 might be the D (5 bases). CDR1 PRHDT and CDR2 FYEKMQ come from the germline V gene (reference sequence). The CDR3 consists of 16 residues. Trimming removed 5 bases from V and 3 bases from J, with 19 bases in between. CDR3 sequence: CASSAQLRGRYTEAFF. CDR3 sequence (DNA): TGTGCCAGCAGCGCCCAGTTACGGGGGAGGTACACTGAAGCTTTCTTT.

The chain combines TRBV7-9 with TRBJ2-7; weak D call: TRBD2 (7 bases). V gave up 0 bases and J gave up 2 bases, with 11 bases separating them. This CDR3 is 15 amino acids long. The germline gives CDR1 SEHNR, CDR2 FQNEAQ (reference sequence). The CDR3 loop reads CASSLAGGLAYEQYF. The DNA of the CDR3 is TGTGCCAGCAGCTTAGCCGGGGGGCTCGCCTACGAGCAGTACTTC.

This chain joins TRBV28 and TRBJ2-2; D gene unclear. Trimming left V 6 bases short and J 1 base short, with 9 bases between. CDR1 and CDR2 from the germline V gene are MDHEN and SYDVKM. The CDR3 runs 14 residues. DNA for the CDR3: TGTGCCAGCAGCCCCGTCTTGAACACCGGGGAGCTGTTTTTT. It yields the protein CASSPVLNTGELFF.